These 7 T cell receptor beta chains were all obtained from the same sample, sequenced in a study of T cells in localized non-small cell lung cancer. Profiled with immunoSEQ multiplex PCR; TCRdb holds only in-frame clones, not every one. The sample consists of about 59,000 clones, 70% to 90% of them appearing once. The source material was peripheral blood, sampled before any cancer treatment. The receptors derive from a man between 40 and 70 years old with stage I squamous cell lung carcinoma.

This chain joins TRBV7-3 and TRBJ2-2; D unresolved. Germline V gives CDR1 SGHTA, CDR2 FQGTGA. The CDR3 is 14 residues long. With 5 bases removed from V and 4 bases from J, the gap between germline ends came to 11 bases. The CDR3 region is CASSRPGPTGELFF. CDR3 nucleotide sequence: TGTGCCAGCAGCCGCCCCGGGCCCACCGGGGAGCTGTTTTTT.

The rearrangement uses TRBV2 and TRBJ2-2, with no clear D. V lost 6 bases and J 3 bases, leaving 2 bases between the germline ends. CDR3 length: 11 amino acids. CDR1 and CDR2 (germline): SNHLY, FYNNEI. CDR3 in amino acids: CASRYTGELFF. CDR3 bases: TGTGCCAGCAGATACACCGGGGAGCTGTTTTTT.

The CDR3 DNA reads TGTGCCAGCAAGTGGGGGCGCACAGATACGCAGTATTTT. Amino acids: CASKWGRTDTQYF. The V gene is TRBV2, the J gene TRBJ2-3, with a tentative D call TRBD1 (6 bases). The length of the CDR3 is 13 residues. V was shortened by 7 bases and J by 1 base, with 9 bases between the two germline ends. Germline V lookup: CDR1 SNHLY, CDR2 FYNNEI.

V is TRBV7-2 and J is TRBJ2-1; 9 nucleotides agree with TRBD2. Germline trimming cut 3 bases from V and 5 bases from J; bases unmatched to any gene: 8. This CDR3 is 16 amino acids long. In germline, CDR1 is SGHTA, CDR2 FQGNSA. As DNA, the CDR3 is TGTGCCAGCAGCTTGATAGTAGCGGGAGTGGACAATGAGCAGTTCTTC. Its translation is CASSLIVAGVDNEQFF.

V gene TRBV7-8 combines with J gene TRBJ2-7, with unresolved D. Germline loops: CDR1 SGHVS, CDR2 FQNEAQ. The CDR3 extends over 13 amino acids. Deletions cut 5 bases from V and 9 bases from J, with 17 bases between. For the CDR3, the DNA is TGTGCCAGCAGCGACACGGGTCCGGACGGGCAGTACTTC. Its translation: CASSDTGPDGQYF.

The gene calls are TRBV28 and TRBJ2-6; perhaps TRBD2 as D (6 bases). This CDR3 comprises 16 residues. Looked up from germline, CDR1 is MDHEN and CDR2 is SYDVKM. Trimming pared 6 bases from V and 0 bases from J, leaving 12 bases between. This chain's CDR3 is CASSHGTFSGANVLTF. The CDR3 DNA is TGTGCCAGCAGCCATGGGACTTTCTCTGGGGCCAACGTCCTGACTTTC.

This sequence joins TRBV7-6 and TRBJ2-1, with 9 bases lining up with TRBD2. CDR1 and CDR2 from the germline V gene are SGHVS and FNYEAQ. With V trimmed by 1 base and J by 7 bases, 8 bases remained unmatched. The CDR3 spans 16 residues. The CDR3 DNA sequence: TGTGCCAGCAGCTTAGGTCCTACTAGCGGGCAGAATGAGCAGTTCTTC. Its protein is CASSLGPTSGQNEQFF.